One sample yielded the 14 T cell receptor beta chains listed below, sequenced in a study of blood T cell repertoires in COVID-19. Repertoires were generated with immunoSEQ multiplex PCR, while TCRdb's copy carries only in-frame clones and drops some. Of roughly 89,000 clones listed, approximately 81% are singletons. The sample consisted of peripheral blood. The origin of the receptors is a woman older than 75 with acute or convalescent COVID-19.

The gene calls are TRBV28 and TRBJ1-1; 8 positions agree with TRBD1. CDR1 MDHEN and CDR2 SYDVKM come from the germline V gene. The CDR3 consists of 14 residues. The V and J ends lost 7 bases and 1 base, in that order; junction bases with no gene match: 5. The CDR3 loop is CASNPGGQNTEAFF. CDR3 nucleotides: TGTGCCAGCAACCCAGGGGGCCAGAACACTGAAGCTTTCTTT.

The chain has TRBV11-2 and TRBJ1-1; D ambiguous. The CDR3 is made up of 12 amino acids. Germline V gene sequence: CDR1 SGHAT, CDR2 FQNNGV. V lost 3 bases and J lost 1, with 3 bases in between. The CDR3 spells CASSFGNTEAFF. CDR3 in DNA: TGTGCCAGCAGCTTCGGGAACACTGAAGCTTTCTTT.

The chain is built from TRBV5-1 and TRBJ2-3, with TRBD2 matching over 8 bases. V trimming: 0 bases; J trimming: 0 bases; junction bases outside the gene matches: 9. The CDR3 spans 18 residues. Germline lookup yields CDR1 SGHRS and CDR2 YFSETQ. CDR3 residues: CASSLGSGVHSSTDTQYF. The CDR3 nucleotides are TGCGCCAGCAGCTTGGGTAGCGGGGTGCACTCTAGCACAGATACGCAGTATTTT. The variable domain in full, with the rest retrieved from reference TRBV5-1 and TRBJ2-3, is KAGVTQTPRYLIKTRGQQVTLSCSPISGHRSVSWYQQTPGQGLQFLFEYFSETQRNKGNFPGRFSGRQFSNSRSEMNVSTLELGDSALYLCASSLGSGVHSSTDTQYFGPGTRLTVL.

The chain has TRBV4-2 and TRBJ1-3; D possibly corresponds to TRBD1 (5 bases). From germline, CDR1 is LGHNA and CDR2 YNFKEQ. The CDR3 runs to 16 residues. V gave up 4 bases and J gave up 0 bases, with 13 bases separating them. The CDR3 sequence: CASSPGDGRSGNTIYF. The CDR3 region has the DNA TGTGCCAGCAGCCCGGGGGACGGCCGCTCTGGAAACACCATATATTTT.

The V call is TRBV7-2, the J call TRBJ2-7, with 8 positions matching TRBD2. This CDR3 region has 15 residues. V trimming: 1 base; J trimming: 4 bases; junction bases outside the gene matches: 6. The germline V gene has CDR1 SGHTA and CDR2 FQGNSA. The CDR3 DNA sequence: TGTGCCAGCAGCTTAGAACGGGGGGGGCCGTACGAGCAGTACTTC. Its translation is CASSLERGGPYEQYF.

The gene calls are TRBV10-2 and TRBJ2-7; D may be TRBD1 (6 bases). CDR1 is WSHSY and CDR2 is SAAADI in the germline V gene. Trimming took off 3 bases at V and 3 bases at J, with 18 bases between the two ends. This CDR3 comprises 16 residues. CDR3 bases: TGCGCCAGCAGTGATCTTTCCACGACAGGAGACTACGAGCAGTACTTC. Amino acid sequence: CASSDLSTTGDYEQYF.

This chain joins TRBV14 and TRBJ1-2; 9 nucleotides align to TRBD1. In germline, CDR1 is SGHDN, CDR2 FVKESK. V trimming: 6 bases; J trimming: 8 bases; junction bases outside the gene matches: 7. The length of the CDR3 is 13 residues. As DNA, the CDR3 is TGTGCCAGCAGATCCGGGACAGGGTACGGCTACACCTTC. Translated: CASRSGTGYGYTF.

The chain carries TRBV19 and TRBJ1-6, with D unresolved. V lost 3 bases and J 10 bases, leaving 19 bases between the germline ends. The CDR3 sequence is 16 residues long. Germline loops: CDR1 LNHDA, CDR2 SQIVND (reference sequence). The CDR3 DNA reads TGTGCCAGTAGTATTGATTCGGGCGGGCCGGGATCACCCCTCCACTTT. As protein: CASSIDSGGPGSPLHF.

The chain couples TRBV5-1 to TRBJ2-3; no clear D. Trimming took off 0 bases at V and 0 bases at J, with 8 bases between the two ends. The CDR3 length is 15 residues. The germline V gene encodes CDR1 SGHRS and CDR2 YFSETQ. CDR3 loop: CASSLGGPSTDTQYF. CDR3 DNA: TGCGCCAGCAGCTTGGGCGGCCCTAGCACAGATACGCAGTATTTT.

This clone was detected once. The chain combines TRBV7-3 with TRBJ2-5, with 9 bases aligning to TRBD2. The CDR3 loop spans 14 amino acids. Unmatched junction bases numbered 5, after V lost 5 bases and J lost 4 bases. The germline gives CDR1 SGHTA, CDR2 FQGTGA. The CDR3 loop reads CASSPVAGAETQYF. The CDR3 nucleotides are TGTGCCAGCAGCCCCGTAGCGGGGGCAGAGACCCAGTACTTC.

The CDR3, as DNA: TGTGCCAGCAGGACAGGGGGGATTGAAGCTTTCTTT. It is translated as CASRTGGIEAFF. This sequence joins TRBV12-3 or TRBV12-4 and TRBJ1-1; TRBD1 aligns across 9 bases. CDR3 size: 12 residues. Losses at the gene ends were 6 bases for V and 7 bases for J; bases not matched to a gene: 3.

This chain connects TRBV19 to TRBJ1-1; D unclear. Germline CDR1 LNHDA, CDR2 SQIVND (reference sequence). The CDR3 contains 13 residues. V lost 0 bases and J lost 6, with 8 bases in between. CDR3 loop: CASSIDEGAEAFF. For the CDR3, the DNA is TGTGCCAGTAGTATAGATGAGGGAGCTGAAGCTTTCTTT.

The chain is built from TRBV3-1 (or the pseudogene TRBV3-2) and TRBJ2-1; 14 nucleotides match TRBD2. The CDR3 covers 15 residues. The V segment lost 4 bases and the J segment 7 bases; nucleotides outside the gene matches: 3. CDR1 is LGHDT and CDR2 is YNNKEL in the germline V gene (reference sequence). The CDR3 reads CASSLWTSGGNEQFF. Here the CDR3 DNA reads TGTGCCAGCAGCCTTTGGACTAGCGGGGGGAATGAGCAGTTCTTC.

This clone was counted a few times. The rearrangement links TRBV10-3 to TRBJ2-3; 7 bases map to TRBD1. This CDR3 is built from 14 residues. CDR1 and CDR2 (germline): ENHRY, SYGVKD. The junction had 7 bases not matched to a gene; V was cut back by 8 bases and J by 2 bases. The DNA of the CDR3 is TGTGCCATCGGCTGGCAGGGGGTCACAGATACGCAGTATTTT. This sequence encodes CAIGWQGVTDTQYF.